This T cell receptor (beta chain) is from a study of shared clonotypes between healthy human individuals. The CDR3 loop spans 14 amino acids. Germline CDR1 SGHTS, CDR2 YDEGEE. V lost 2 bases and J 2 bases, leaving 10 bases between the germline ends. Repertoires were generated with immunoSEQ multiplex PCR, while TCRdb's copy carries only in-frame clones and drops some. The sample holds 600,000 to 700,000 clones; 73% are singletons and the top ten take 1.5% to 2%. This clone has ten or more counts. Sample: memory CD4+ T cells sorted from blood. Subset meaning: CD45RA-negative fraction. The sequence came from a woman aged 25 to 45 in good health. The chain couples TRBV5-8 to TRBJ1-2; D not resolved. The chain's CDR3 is CASSLPWSNYGYTF. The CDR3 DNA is TGTGCCAGCAGCTTACCTTGGTCCAACTATGGCTACACCTTC.